These 2 T cell receptor beta chains were all obtained from the same sample, sequenced in a study of T cells in Graves' hyperthyroidism and ophthalmopathy. TCR beta CDR3 regions were amplified from RNA. With the HTBI primer set, the TCR CDR3 went through a first round of RT-PCR. TCRdb redid the calling of the multiplex PCR reads with MiXCR, one entry per CDR3 protein. The table includes a few hundred thousand distinct CDR3 sequences, about 12% detected once. Specimen: blood. The receptors shown here come from a woman aged 18 to 35 with Graves' hyperthyroidism.

This clonotype was seen only a few times. CDR3 residues: CASCRDINQPQHF. The CDR3, as DNA: TGTGCCAGCTGTCGGGATATTAATCAGCCCCAGCATTTT. V and J are TRBV2 and TRBJ1-5; no firm D call. Trimming took 8 bases from V and 4 from J, leaving 12 bases between them. The germline V gene has CDR1 SNHLY and CDR2 FYNNEI. This CDR3 has 13 residues.

This clonotype was seen many times. The gene calls are TRBV5-1 and TRBJ2-1, with 9 bases lining up with TRBD1. This CDR3 contains 15 residues. Per the germline V gene, CDR1 is SGHRS and CDR2 is YFSETQ. With 0 bases clipped from V and 9 bases from J, the junction kept 7 bases outside the gene matches. CDR3 in amino acids: CASSLGDRGYGEQFF. The CDR3 DNA sequence: TGCGCCAGCAGCTTGGGTGACAGGGGGTACGGTGAGCAGTTCTTC.